Described below is a single T cell receptor beta chain sequence and its context. This entry comes from a study of blood T cell repertoires in COVID-19. Whole-study context: Acute-phase and convalescent COVID-19 samples originated in the United States, Italy and Spain.

The trim removed 5 bases at V and 5 bases at J, leaving 5 bases unmatched. The CDR3 contains 15 residues. The V gene's germline CDR1 is LNHDA and CDR2 SQIVND (reference sequence). As processed by the authors: Nucleated cell number was recorded as an estimate derived from reference gene primer amplification. Only in-frame clones appear in the TCRdb table, and some are missing; sequencing was by immunoSEQ multiplex PCR. From that table come the V and J calls and clone size; the DNA was used to work out D and trimming. The top ten hold nearly 25% of the sample, which has around 40,000 clones, around 87% seen once.

This chain links TRBV19 with TRBJ2-1, with TRBD2 matching over 11 bases. This TCR was recovered from a middle-aged man with active or convalescent COVID-19. Sequenced input: peripheral blood. CDR3 DNA sequence: TGTGCCAGTAGTTTAGCGGGGGGGCGGAACAATGAGCAGTTCTTC. Protein product: CASSLAGGRNNEQFF. Variable domain in full (rest from reference TRBV19 and TRBJ2-1): DGGITQSPKYLFRKEGQNVTLSCEQNLNHDAMYWYRQDPGQGLRLIYYSQIVNDFQKGDIAEGYSVSREKKESFPLTVTSAQKNPTAFYLCASSLAGGRNNEQFFGPGTRLTVL.